This entry lists 32 T cell receptor beta chains sequenced from one sample in a study of regulatory T cells in long-lasting Graves disease. Time point described: persistent/refractory GD, antithyroid drugs over 5 years with positive TRAb. PBMC RNA served as the TCR library source. Construction of TCR beta libraries relied on iRepertoire HTBI primers and on Arm-PCR targeting CDR3 regions. One entry per CDR3 protein, called by TCRdb with MiXCR from the multiplex PCR reads. In the table there are about half a million distinct CDR3 sequences, 22% of which are singletons. The specimen was peripheral blood mononuclear cells (PBMCs), collected when the disease was refractory, from a patient treated with antithyroid drugs. The receptors come from a female donor with Graves disease.

This clonotype turned up a few times. This chain connects TRBV6-1 to TRBJ1-1; D unresolved. V lost 5 bases to trimming and J lost 6 bases, with 10 bases between them. Germline V gene sequence: CDR1 MNHNS, CDR2 SASEGT. The CDR3 extends over 12 amino acids. CDR3 loop: CASSYHASEAFF. In DNA, the CDR3 is TGTGCCAGCAGTTACCACGCCTCTGAAGCTTTCTTT.

This clonotype was counted a few times. This chain links TRBV5-5 with TRBJ1-5; D remains unclear. CDR1 is SGHKS and CDR2 is YYEKEE in the germline V gene (reference sequence). Between the trimmed V and J ends, which lost 2 bases and 2 bases, there was a span of 20 bases. The CDR3 length is 18 residues. CDR3 region: CASSLIGIVGGGNQPQHF. In nucleotides, the CDR3 is TGTGCCAGCAGCTTAATAGGGATTGTAGGTGGAGGCAATCAGCCCCAGCATTTT.

The rearrangement joins TRBV20-1 to TRBJ2-7; D is ambiguous. The CDR3 consists of 14 residues. Trimming removed 0 bases from V and 6 bases from J, with 15 bases in between. Germline CDR1 and CDR2: DFQATT and SNEGSKA (reference sequence). CDR3: CSARDSTGFSEQYF. CDR3 DNA sequence: TGCAGTGCTAGAGATTCAACCGGTTTTAGCGAGCAGTACTTC.

The chain carries TRBV29-1 and TRBJ1-1, with TRBD1 identical over 7 bases. Germline loops: CDR1 SQVTM, CDR2 ANQGSEA. The trim removed 7 bases at V and 10 bases at J, leaving 9 bases unmatched. The length of the CDR3 is 11 residues. The CDR3 spells CSADRDPRAFF. The CDR3 nucleotides read TGCAGCGCTGACAGGGATCCTCGAGCTTTCTTT.

This clonotype came up many times. The chain carries TRBV7-2 and TRBJ2-2; a weak D match, TRBD2 (6 bases). The germline gives CDR1 SGHTA, CDR2 FQGNSA. With 5 bases removed from V and 9 bases from J, the gap between germline ends came to 19 bases. The CDR3 covers 15 residues. The CDR3 is CASSLSPSALRELFF. The CDR3 DNA reads as TGTGCCAGCAGCCTATCCCCTAGCGCACTAAGGGAGCTGTTTTTT. The full variable domain, in which reference TRBV7-2 and TRBJ2-2 provide the parts outside the CDR3, is GAGVSQSPSNKVTEKGKDVELRCDPISGHTALYWYRQSLGQGLEFLIYFQGNSAPDKSGLPSDRFSAERTGGSVSTLTIQRTQQEDSAVYLCASSLSPSALRELFFGEGSRLTVL.

For the CDR3, the DNA is TGTGCCAGCAGTTACAGTTCGGGACTAGAAGGCAATGAGCAGTTCTTC. This gives the protein CASSYSSGLEGNEQFF. V usage is TRBV6-5 and J usage is TRBJ2-1; TRBD2 matches 8 bases. The CDR3 consists of 16 residues. Germline assignment: CDR1 MNHEY and CDR2 SVGAGI. J lost 6 bases, V lost 2 bases, and 9 bases had no gene match.

The table lists this clonotype with many counts. V is TRBV7-8 and J is TRBJ1-5; D not resolved. The CDR3 sequence is 15 residues long. Germline V gives CDR1 SGHVS, CDR2 FQNEAQ. Trimming stripped 0 bases from V and 1 base from J, with 7 bases between. CDR3 in DNA: TGTGCCAGCAGCTTAGCCGACGCAAGCAATCAGCCCCAGCATTTT. Encoded protein: CASSLADASNQPQHF.

This clonotype was counted only a few times. The junction differs from germline at one of its ends, possibly a read error. V gene TRBV12-3 or TRBV12-4 combines with J gene TRBJ1-1; 7 positions match TRBD1. This CDR3 region has 17 residues. CDR3 protein: CASSFAQGGFKNTEASF. Here the CDR3 DNA reads TGTGCCAGCAGTTTCGCGCAGGGGGGATTTAAGAACACTGAAGCTTCCTTT.

This clonotype was detected only a few times. The chain has TRBV5-1 and TRBJ1-4, with 9 bases matching TRBD1. CDR3 length: 14 residues. Germline CDR1 SGHRS, CDR2 YFSETQ. The V gene end was trimmed by 7 bases and the J gene end by 1 base; junction bases not matched to a gene: 2. CDR3 sequence (DNA): TGCGCCAGCCGGGACAGGGAAACTAATGAAAAACTGTTTTTT. Translation: CASRDRETNEKLFF.

V usage is TRBV5-1 and J usage is TRBJ2-1, with D hard to call. Germline CDR1 reads SGHRS; CDR2 reads YFSETQ. The CDR3 has 13 amino acids. The ends were cut back, 0 bases at V and 7 bases at J, with 8 bases in the middle. CDR3 sequence: CASSLAVRNEQFF. CDR3 sequence (DNA): TGCGCCAGCAGCTTGGCCGTAAGGAATGAGCAGTTCTTC.

The sample holds a few counts of this clonotype. The chain recombines TRBV19 with TRBJ1-1, with D uncertain. The CDR3 contains 13 residues. Deletions cut 8 bases from V and 4 bases from J, with 14 bases between. Germline-derived CDR1 and CDR2 are LNHDA and SQIVND (reference sequence). The CDR3 is CASARERVTEAFF. The DNA for the CDR3 is TGTGCCAGTGCTAGGGAGCGAGTCACTGAAGCTTTCTTT.

The V gene is TRBV28, the J gene TRBJ2-3, with D uncertain. Between the trimmed V and J ends, which lost 6 bases and 5 bases, there was a span of 6 bases. Germline assignment: CDR1 MDHEN and CDR2 SYDVKM. The CDR3 is 11 amino acids. The CDR3 nucleotides are TGTGCCAGCAGAACCGTAGATACGCAGTATTTT. As protein: CASRTVDTQYF.

This clonotype came up many times. J is TRBJ2-5 and V is TRBV27; perhaps TRBD2 as D (5 bases). CDR3 length equals 13 residues. Deletions cut 5 bases from V and 0 bases from J, with 7 bases between. Per germline, CDR1 MNHEY and CDR2 SMNVEV (reference sequence). The CDR3 protein is CASSRGYQETQYF. The CDR3 DNA follows: TGTGCCAGCAGTCGAGGGTACCAAGAGACCCAGTACTTC.

The chain uses TRBV7-2 and TRBJ2-7, with D possibly TRBD2 on 6 matching bases. The V gene's germline CDR1 is SGHTA and CDR2 FQGNSA. With 4 bases removed from V and 0 bases from J, the gap between germline ends came to 10 bases. CDR3 length equals 14 residues. In nucleotides, the CDR3 is TGTGCCAGCAGCTCGGGACTTCTCTCCTACGAGCAGTACTTC. This translates into CASSSGLLSYEQYF.

This clonotype has a handful of counts. V and J are TRBV20-1 and TRBJ2-1; D may match TRBD1 or TRBD2 (5 bases each). V was trimmed by 6 bases and J by 0 bases, leaving 9 bases between them. Germline V CDR1 and CDR2: DFQATT, SNEGSKA (reference sequence). The CDR3 is 13 amino acids. The CDR3 sequence: CSAWDVSYNEQFF. CDR3 in DNA: TGCAGTGCCTGGGACGTCTCCTACAATGAGCAGTTCTTC.

The rearrangement joins TRBV7-9 to TRBJ2-7; a possible D gene is TRBD1 (6 bases). The germline CDR1 and CDR2 sequences are SEHNR and FQNEAQ (reference sequence). This CDR3 contains 12 residues. Trimming pared 1 base from V and 7 bases from J, leaving 8 bases between. The CDR3 protein is CASSLGQEEQYF. The CDR3 coding sequence is TGTGCCAGCAGCTTAGGACAGGAAGAGCAGTACTTC.

This rearrangement joins TRBV6-5 to TRBJ2-2, with a tentative D call TRBD1 (6 bases). V was pared by 0 bases and J by 2 bases, with 13 bases between. This CDR3 spans 17 amino acids. Per germline, CDR1 MNHEY and CDR2 SVGAGI. The CDR3 is CASSYSTQGRNTGELFF. The CDR3 bases are TGTGCCAGCAGTTACTCGACCCAGGGGCGAAACACCGGGGAGCTGTTTTTT.

This clonotype occurred a few times. The chain combines TRBV7-2 with TRBJ1-1; D is ambiguous. The V and J ends lost 5 bases and 1 base respectively, with 8 bases between them. This CDR3 region has 13 residues. Per germline, CDR1 SGHTA and CDR2 FQGNSA. In nucleotides, the CDR3 is TGTGCCAGCAGCCGCGACGCGAACACTGAAGCTTTCTTT. Its protein is CASSRDANTEAFF.

V usage is TRBV29-1 and J usage is TRBJ2-3; TRBD1 might be the D (5 bases). Deletions cut 6 bases from V and 4 bases from J, with 17 bases between. The germline V gene encodes CDR1 SQVTM and CDR2 ANQGSEA. The CDR3 totals 14 residues. The CDR3 is CSVILDNRPDTQYF. In DNA, the CDR3 is TGCAGCGTAATCCTGGACAATCGGCCAGATACGCAGTATTTT.

The chain combines TRBV9 with TRBJ2-3; D remains unclear. This CDR3 comprises 15 residues. Trimming shortened V by 0 bases and J by 4 bases, and 12 bases separated the two germline ends. Germline CDR1 and CDR2: SGDLS and YYNGEE. The CDR3 bases are TGTGCCAGCAGCGTAGTCTTTGGCTTTGCAGATACGCAGTATTTT. Protein: CASSVVFGFADTQYF.

This clonotype showed up just a few times. V gene TRBV28 combines with J gene TRBJ2-7; tentatively, D is TRBD2 (5 bases). The germline V and J ends were trimmed by 2 bases and 7 bases, with 12 bases remaining between them. CDR3 length equals 13 residues. Germline V CDR1 and CDR2: MDHEN, SYDVKM. The CDR3 coding sequence is TGTGCCAGCAGTTTAAGGATTCCGGGGGAGCAGTACTTC. As protein: CASSLRIPGEQYF.

The gene calls are TRBV3-1 and TRBJ2-6; TRBD1 is a possible D gene (6 bases). Germline assignment: CDR1 LGHDT and CDR2 YNNKEL (reference sequence). V was cut by 0 bases and J by 2 bases, with 11 bases left in between. The CDR3 sequence is 17 residues long. The DNA of the CDR3 is TGTGCCAGCAGCCAAGAAGGGGGAGCTACTGGGGCCAACGTCCTGACTTTC. Amino acid sequence: CASSQEGGATGANVLTF.

V usage is TRBV7-9 and J usage is TRBJ2-2, with 9 bases lining up with TRBD2. Trimming took 4 bases from V and 4 from J; bases not matched to a gene: 10. The CDR3 runs 17 residues. Germline assignment: CDR1 SEHNR and CDR2 FQNEAQ (reference sequence). CDR3 region: CASSSRVAGEGTGELFF. The CDR3 bases are TGTGCCAGCAGCTCCAGGGTAGCGGGAGAGGGCACCGGGGAGCTGTTTTTT.

This clonotype was picked up a small number of times. The chain is built from TRBV7-3 and TRBJ2-7, with D possibly TRBD2 on 5 matching bases. Deletions cut 3 bases from V and 1 base from J, with 13 bases between. The CDR3 extends over 15 amino acids. The germline V gene encodes CDR1 SGHTA and CDR2 FQGTGA. The CDR3 reads CASSFLPGSSYEQYF. The CDR3 region has the DNA TGTGCCAGCAGCTTTCTTCCGGGGTCGTCCTACGAGCAGTACTTC. Supplemented by reference TRBV7-3 and TRBJ2-7, the full variable domain reads GAGVSQTPSNKVTEKGKYVELRCDPISGHTALYWYRQSLGQGPEFLIYFQGTGAADDSGLPNDRFFAVRPEGSVSTLKIQRTERGDSAVYLCASSFLPGSSYEQYFGPGTRLTVT.

The CDR3 nucleotides read TGCAGTGCTAGAAACCCCACTAGCGTTACGCAGTATTTT. This encodes CSARNPTSVTQYF. The V gene is TRBV20-1, the J gene TRBJ2-3, with TRBD2 identical over 7 bases. CDR3 length: 13 residues. The germline gives CDR1 DFQATT, CDR2 SNEGSKA (reference sequence). V dropped 2 bases and J dropped 8; count of bases not matched to a gene: 7.

This clonotype showed up many times. The V call is TRBV11-2, the J call TRBJ2-7; TRBD1 matches 7 bases. V shed 0 bases and J 2 bases; nucleotides not matched to a gene: 1. The germline gives CDR1 SGHAT, CDR2 FQNNGV. This CDR3 region has 14 residues. The CDR3 bases are TGTGCCAGCAGCTTAGAAACAGGGGCCTACGAGCAGTACTTC. Translated, it gives CASSLETGAYEQYF.

This clonotype was found many times. The V and J genes are TRBV7-6 and TRBJ2-5, with 7 positions matching TRBD1. From germline, CDR1 is SGHVS and CDR2 FNYEAQ. Trimming cost V 4 bases and J 3 bases; bases outside gene matches: 11. CDR3 length equals 16 residues. CDR3 protein: CASSSSPTGSKETQYF. The DNA for the CDR3 is TGTGCCAGCAGCTCCTCCCCGACAGGGTCCAAAGAGACCCAGTACTTC.

As for this clonotype: One end of the junction does not line up with germline, which may come from a read error. The chain combines TRBV9 with TRBJ1-2, with a possible D match to TRBD1 (6 bases). Germline V lookup: CDR1 SGDLS, CDR2 YYNGEE. This CDR3 contains 13 residues. The CDR3 protein is CASSRDRFGGYAF. In nucleotides, the CDR3 is TGTGCCAGCAGTCGTGACAGGTTCGGTGGCTACGCCTTC.

This clonotype was recorded many times. The chain has TRBV28 and TRBJ2-4, with D possibly TRBD1 on 5 matching bases. Germline V gene lookup returns CDR1 MDHEN and CDR2 SYDVKM. V was trimmed by 5 bases and J by 3 bases, leaving 11 bases between them. CDR3 size: 14 residues. CDR3 loop: CASSLQGFKNIQYF. Written as DNA, the CDR3 is TGTGCCAGCAGTCTCCAGGGTTTCAAAAACATTCAGTACTTC.

This chain links TRBV25-1 with TRBJ1-6; no clear D. The CDR3 runs to 15 residues. Germline CDR1 and CDR2: MGHDK and SYGVNS. V was shortened by 8 bases and J by 3 bases, with 14 bases between the two germline ends. CDR3 nucleotide sequence: TGTGCCAGCTCAAGCTCCCAGGTCTATAATTCACCCCTCCACTTT. This sequence encodes CASSSSQVYNSPLHF.

This clonotype has a single count. The V gene is TRBV5-1, the J gene TRBJ1-3; D not certain. Germline loops: CDR1 SGHRS, CDR2 YFSETQ. There are 13 residues in the CDR3. Trimming pared 4 bases from V and 4 bases from J, leaving 9 bases between. In DNA, the CDR3 is TGCGCCAGCAGCGTGGACGCGGGAAACACCATATATTTT. Its translation is CASSVDAGNTIYF.

This clonotype came up a few times. The chain combines TRBV30 with TRBJ1-6; D possibly corresponds to TRBD1 (5 bases). Trimming pared 4 bases from V and 8 bases from J, leaving 12 bases between. Germline V gene sequence: CDR1 GTSNPN, CDR2 SVGIG (reference sequence). The CDR3 sequence is 13 residues long. The CDR3 sequence: CAWMSLGDSPLHF. In nucleotides, the CDR3 is TGTGCCTGGATGAGCTTAGGGGATTCACCCCTCCACTTT.